This TCR beta chain was observed in a study of shared clonotypes between healthy human individuals. Whole-study results and caveats: Generation probability values for non-shared clonotypes were lower than those for clonotypes shared by all four donors.

As for this clone: Its antigen is currently unknown.

CDR1 is MNHNS, CDR2 SASEGT, per germline. Trimming shortened V by 3 bases and J by 0 bases, and 12 bases separated the two germline ends. The CDR3 runs 16 residues. Clones were read by immunoSEQ multiplex PCR, and TCRdb kept only the in-frame ones, dropping some. The sample records approximately 400,000 clones, 90% to 98% being singletons. This sequence was found in a young man in good health. The sample was memory CD8+ T cells sorted from blood. This sample's subset: CD45RO+ cells pooled with CCR7-negative TemRA cells. V usage is TRBV6-1 and J usage is TRBJ1-5; D not resolved. In DNA form, the CDR3 reads TGTGCCAGCAGTGAGCTCCAGATATATAGCAATCAGCCCCAGCATTTT. It specifies CASSELQIYSNQPQHF.